This T cell receptor (beta chain) was identified in a study of cytomegalovirus exposure and HLA in healthy donors. Study-level findings and limits: Subsequent analysis found a tendency for first-cohort TCR clusters to co-occur within the 95 to 150 validation repertoires.

Worth noting for this clone: Its specificity is not known.

The method was immunoSEQ multiplex PCR; TCRdb's version includes in-frame clones alone and lacks a portion of them. The sample carries around 91,000 clones, approximately 93% recorded once. Germline CDR1 and CDR2: LNHDA and SQIVND (reference sequence). V was cut by 5 bases and J by 0 bases, with 16 bases left in between. This CDR3 contains 17 residues. The sample taken for sequencing was PBMCs. The chain employs TRBV19 and TRBJ2-2; tentatively, D is TRBD1 (6 bases). The origin of this receptor is a woman aged 25 to 39 in good health and CMV-seropositive. CDR3 sequence: CASSLTGLTTNTGELFF. CDR3 coding DNA: TGTGCCAGTAGTTTAACAGGGCTTACCACGAACACCGGGGAGCTGTTTTTT.